This T cell receptor (beta chain) was captured by sequencing in a study of T cells in Graves' hyperthyroidism and ophthalmopathy. Overall study findings and caveats: Blood also showed most of the thyroid clonotypes that were expanded above 0.001. In simple terms, a model built on 13 V-J features told ophthalmopathy apart from stable hyperthyroidism.

As concerns this clonotype: What it binds is unknown.

Stability of Graves' hyperthyroidism was defined as absent ophthalmopathy progression within 18 months. RNA transcripts gave rise to amplified TCR beta CDR3 regions. A first-round RT-PCR of the TCR CDR3 used the HTBI primer set. TCRdb reanalysed the multiplex PCR reads using MiXCR and keeps one entry per CDR3 protein. This table holds roughly 570,000 distinct CDR3 sequences, about half found once. This CDR3 has 13 residues. Germline CDR1 is DFQATT and CDR2 is SNEGSKA (reference sequence). V was pared by 6 bases and J by 0 bases, with 9 bases between. The sample comprised peripheral blood or thyroid tissue (not recorded which). The source of this sequence is a woman aged 18-35 years with Graves' hyperthyroidism. The chain is built from TRBV20-1 and TRBJ2-1; no clear D gene. CDR3 in DNA: TGCAGTGCCACCCCCGACTCCTACAATGAGCAGTTCTTC. Amino acids: CSATPDSYNEQFF.